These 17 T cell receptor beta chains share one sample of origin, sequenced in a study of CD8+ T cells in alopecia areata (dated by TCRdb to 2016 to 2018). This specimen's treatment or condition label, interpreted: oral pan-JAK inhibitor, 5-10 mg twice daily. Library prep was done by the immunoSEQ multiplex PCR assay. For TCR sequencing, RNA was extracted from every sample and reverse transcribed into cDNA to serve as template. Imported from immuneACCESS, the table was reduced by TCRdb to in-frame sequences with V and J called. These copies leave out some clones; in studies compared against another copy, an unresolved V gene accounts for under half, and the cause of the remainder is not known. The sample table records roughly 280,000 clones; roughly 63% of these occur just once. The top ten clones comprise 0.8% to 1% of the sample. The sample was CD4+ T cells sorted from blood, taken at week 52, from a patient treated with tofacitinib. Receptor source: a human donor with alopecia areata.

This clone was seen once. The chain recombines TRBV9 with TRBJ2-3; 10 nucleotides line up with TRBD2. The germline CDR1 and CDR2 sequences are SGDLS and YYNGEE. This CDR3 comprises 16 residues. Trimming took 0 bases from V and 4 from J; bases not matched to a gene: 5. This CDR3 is CASSVERGGFADTQYF. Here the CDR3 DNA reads TGTGCCAGCAGCGTAGAGCGGGGGGGCTTTGCAGATACGCAGTATTTT.

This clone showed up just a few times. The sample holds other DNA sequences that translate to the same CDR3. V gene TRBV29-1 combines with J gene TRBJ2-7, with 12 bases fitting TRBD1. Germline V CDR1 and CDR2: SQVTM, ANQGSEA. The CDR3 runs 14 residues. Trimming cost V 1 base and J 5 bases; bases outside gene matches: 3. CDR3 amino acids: CSVEGGQGANEQYF. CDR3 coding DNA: TGCAGCGTTGAAGGGGGACAGGGGGCCAACGAGCAGTACTTC.

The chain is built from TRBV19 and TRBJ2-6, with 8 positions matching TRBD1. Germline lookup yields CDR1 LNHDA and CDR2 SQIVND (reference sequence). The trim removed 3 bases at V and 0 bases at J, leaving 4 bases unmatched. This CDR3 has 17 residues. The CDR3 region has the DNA TGTGCCAGTAGTATGGACAGGGAAACCTCTGGGGCCAACGTCCTGACTTTC. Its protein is CASSMDRETSGANVLTF.

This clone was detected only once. DNA of the CDR3: TGTGCCAGCAGCTTAGCCGGGGTCCCGACAGATACGCAGTATTTT. Its protein is CASSLAGVPTDTQYF. The gene calls are TRBV7-2 and TRBJ2-3; TRBD2 is a possible D gene (5 bases). The V end was cut by 0 bases, the J end by 3 bases, with 10 bases between. In germline, CDR1 is SGHTA, CDR2 FQGNSA. The CDR3 length is 15 residues.

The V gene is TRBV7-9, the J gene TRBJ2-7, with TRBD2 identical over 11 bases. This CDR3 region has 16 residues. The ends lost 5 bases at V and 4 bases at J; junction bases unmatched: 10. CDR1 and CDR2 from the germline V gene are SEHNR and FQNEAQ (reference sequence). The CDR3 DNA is TGTGCCAGCAGCGTACTCCCATCTAGCGGGGGGTACGAGCAGTACTTC. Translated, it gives CASSVLPSSGGYEQYF.

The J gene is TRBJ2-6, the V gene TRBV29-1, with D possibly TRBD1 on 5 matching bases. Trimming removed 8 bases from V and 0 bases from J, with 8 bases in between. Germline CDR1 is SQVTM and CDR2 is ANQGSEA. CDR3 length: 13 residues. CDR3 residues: CSSTVSGANVLTF. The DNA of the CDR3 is TGCAGCTCGACAGTCTCTGGGGCCAACGTCCTGACTTTC.

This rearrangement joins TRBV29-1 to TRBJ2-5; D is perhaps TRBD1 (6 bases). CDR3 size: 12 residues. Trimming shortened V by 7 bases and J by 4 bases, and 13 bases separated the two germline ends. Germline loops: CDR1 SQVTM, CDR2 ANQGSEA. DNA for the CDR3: TGCAGCGGGAAACAGGGAGCAGAGACCCAGTACTTC. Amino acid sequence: CSGKQGAETQYF.

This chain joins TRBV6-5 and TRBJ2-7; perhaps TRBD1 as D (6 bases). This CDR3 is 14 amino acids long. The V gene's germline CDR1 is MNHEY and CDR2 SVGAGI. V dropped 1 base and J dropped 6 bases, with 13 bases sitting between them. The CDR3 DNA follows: TGTGCCAGCAGTTACTTCAGGGGAGCAATCGAGCAGTACTTC. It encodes CASSYFRGAIEQYF.

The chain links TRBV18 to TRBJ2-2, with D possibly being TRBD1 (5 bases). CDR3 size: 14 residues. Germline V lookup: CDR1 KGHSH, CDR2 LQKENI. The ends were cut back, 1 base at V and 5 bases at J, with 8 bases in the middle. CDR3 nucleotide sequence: TGTGCCAGCTCACCACAGGGGCGAACCGGGGAGCTGTTTTTT. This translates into CASSPQGRTGELFF. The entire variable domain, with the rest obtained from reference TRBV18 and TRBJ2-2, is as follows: NAGVMQNPRHLVRRRGQEARLRCSPMKGHSHVYWYRQLPEEGLKFMVYLQKENIIDESGMPKERFSAEFPKEGPSILRIQQVVRGDSAAYFCASSPQGRTGELFFGEGSRLTVL.

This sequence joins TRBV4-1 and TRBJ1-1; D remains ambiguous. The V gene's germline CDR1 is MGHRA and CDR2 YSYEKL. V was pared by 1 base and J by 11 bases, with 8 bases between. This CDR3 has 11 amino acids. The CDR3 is CASSQVGHAFF. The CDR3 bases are TGCGCCAGCAGCCAAGTAGGGCACGCTTTCTTT.

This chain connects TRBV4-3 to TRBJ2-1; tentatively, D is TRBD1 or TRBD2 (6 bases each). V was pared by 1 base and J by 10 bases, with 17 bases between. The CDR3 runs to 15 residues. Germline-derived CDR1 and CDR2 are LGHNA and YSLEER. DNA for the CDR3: TGCGCCAGCAGCCAAGGTCCTCGGGGGCCGGGGGAGCAGTTCTTC. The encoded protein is CASSQGPRGPGEQFF.

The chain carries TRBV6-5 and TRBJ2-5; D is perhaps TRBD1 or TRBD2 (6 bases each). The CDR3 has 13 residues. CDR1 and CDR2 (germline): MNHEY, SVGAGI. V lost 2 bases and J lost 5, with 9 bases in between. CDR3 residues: CASSYGGPETQYF. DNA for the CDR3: TGTGCCAGCAGTTACGGGGGGCCGGAGACCCAGTACTTC.

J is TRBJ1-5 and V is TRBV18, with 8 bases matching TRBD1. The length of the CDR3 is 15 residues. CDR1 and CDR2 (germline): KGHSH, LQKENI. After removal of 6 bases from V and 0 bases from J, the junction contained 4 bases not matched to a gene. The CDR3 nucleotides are TGTGCCAGCTCCCAGGGGGCGAATAGCAATCAGCCCCAGCATTTT. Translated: CASSQGANSNQPQHF.

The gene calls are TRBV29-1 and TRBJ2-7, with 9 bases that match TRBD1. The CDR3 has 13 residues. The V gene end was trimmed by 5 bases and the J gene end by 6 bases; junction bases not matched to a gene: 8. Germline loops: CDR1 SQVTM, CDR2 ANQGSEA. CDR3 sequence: CSVSRDRASEQYF. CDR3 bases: TGCAGCGTTTCCCGGGACAGGGCCTCCGAGCAGTACTTC.

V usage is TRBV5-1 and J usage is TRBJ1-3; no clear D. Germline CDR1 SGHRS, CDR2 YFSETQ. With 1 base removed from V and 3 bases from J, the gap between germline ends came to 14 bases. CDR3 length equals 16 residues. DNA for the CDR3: TGCGCCAGCAGCTTGCCGACCGGAACTGTTGGAAACACCATATATTTT. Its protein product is CASSLPTGTVGNTIYF.

The CDR3 sequence: CASSPAMRQETQYF. In DNA, the CDR3 is TGTGCCAGCAGCCCTGCGATGAGGCAAGAGACCCAGTACTTC. The V gene is TRBV9, the J gene TRBJ2-5, with D unclear. The CDR3 contains 14 residues. Trimming left V 4 bases short and J 2 bases short, with 12 bases between. Per the germline V gene, CDR1 is SGDLS and CDR2 is YYNGEE.

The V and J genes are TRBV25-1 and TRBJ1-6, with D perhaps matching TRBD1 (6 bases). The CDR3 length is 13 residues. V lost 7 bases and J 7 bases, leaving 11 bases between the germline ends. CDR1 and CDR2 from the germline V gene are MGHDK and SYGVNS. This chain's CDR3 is CASNVQGNSPLHF. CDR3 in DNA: TGTGCCAGCAATGTACAGGGAAATTCACCCCTCCACTTT.